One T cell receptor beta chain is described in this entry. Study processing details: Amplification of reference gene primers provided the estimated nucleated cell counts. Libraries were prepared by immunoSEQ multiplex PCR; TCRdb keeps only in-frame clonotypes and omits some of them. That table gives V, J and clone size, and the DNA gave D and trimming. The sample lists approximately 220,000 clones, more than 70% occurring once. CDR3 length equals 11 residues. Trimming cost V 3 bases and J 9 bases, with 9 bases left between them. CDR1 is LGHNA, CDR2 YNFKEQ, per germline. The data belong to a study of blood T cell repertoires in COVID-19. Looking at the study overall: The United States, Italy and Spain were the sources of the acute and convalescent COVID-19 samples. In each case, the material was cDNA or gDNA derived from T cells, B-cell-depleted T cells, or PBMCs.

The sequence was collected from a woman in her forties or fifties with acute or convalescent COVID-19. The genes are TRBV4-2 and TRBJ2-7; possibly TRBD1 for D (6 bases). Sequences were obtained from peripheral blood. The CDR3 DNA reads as TGTGCCAGCAGCCAGGGGGACATGCAGTACTTC. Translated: CASSQGDMQYF.